The 24 T cell receptor beta chains presented below share a single source sample, sequenced in a study of cytomegalovirus exposure and HLA in healthy donors. The PCR had 60 Vbeta and 13 Jbeta primers. Assay: immunoSEQ multiplex PCR; the TCRdb copy retains only in-frame clones and omits some. This sample has about 130,000 clones, with approximately 17% found just once. The sample consisted of PBMCs. The receptors stem from a female donor in good health and CMV-seropositive.

In this sample, this clone turned up a few times. The rearrangement links TRBV6-1 to TRBJ2-7; 8 bases are a match to TRBD2. The CDR3 consists of 15 residues. Germline CDR1 and CDR2: MNHNS and SASEGT. V lost 1 base and J lost 3; bases outside the gene matches: 5. The CDR3 protein is CASSEVLAGHYEQYF. CDR3 sequence (DNA): TGTGCCAGCAGTGAAGTATTAGCGGGGCACTACGAGCAGTACTTC.

This clone was detected only a few times. This chain connects TRBV5-5 to TRBJ1-3; D is ambiguous. The CDR3 covers 15 residues. Germline V CDR1 and CDR2: SGHKS, YYEKEE (reference sequence). The V and J ends lost 0 bases and 0 bases respectively, with 7 bases between them. As DNA, the CDR3 is TGTGCCAGCAGCTTGGACAGTGACTCTGGAAACACCATATATTTT. Translated, it gives CASSLDSDSGNTIYF. The full variable domain, its missing parts supplied by reference TRBV5-5 and TRBJ1-3, is DAGVTQSPTHLIKTRGQQVTLRCSPISGHKSVSWYQQVLGQGPQFIFQYYEKEERGRGNFPDRFSARQFPNYSSELNVNALLLGDSALYLCASSLDSDSGNTIYFGEGSWLTVV.

CDR3 in amino acids: CASSRQGTDTQYF. CDR3 in DNA: TGCGCCAGCAGCCGACAGGGCACAGATACGCAGTATTTT. The chain links TRBV4-3 to TRBJ2-3; the D gene is possibly TRBD1 (6 bases). The V gene lost 4 bases and the J gene lost 1 base, with 6 bases spanning the gap. Germline V gene sequence: CDR1 LGHNA, CDR2 YSLEER. CDR3 length equals 13 residues.

The CDR3 DNA is TGTGCCAGCAGCAGGGACAGGAACTATGGCTACACCTTC. Translation gives CASSRDRNYGYTF. The chain has TRBV4-2 and TRBJ1-2; TRBD1 matches 8 bases. In germline, CDR1 is LGHNA, CDR2 YNFKEQ. V shed 5 bases and J 2 bases; nucleotides not matched to a gene: 1. The length of the CDR3 is 13 residues.

V and J are TRBV6-6 and TRBJ2-5, with unresolved D. From germline, CDR1 is MNHNY and CDR2 SVGAGI (reference sequence). Trimming pared 0 bases from V and 2 bases from J, leaving 7 bases between. CDR3 length: 14 residues. The DNA for the CDR3 is TGTGCCAGCAGTTACTCGCGACTGCAAGAGACCCAGTACTTC. Translating it yields CASSYSRLQETQYF.

The V gene is TRBV28, the J gene TRBJ2-3; 7 bases map to TRBD2. V shed 8 bases, J shed 1 base, and the junction held 6 bases outside the gene matches. Germline CDR1 and CDR2: MDHEN and SYDVKM. The CDR3 consists of 14 residues. The CDR3 here is CASGGGTRTDTQYF. The CDR3 coding sequence is TGTGCCAGCGGGGGGGGGACCCGCACAGATACGCAGTATTTT.

This clone was observed a handful of times. The chain has TRBV2 and TRBJ2-1, with D unresolved. Trimming removed 6 bases at V and 2 bases at J, with 11 bases between. Germline V gene data show CDR1 as SNHLY and CDR2 as FYNNEI. CDR3 length: 14 amino acids. In DNA, the CDR3 is TGTGCCAGCAGCATCTCTACGGCCTACAATGAGCAGTTCTTC. Translating gives CASSISTAYNEQFF.

The chain combines TRBV11-2 with TRBJ2-1; TRBD2 matches 10 bases. CDR1 and CDR2 (germline): SGHAT, FQNNGV. There are 15 residues in the CDR3. With 0 bases clipped from V and 11 bases from J, the junction kept 7 bases outside the gene matches. The CDR3 reads CASSLDQAGGRKQFF. As DNA, the CDR3 is TGTGCCAGCAGCTTAGATCAAGCGGGAGGGAGAAAGCAGTTCTTC.

This clone was seen just once. The chain couples TRBV7-9 to TRBJ2-7; no clear D gene. This CDR3 spans 12 amino acids. Trimming shortened V by 4 bases and J by 6 bases, and 10 bases separated the two germline ends. The germline V gene encodes CDR1 SEHNR and CDR2 FQNEAQ (reference sequence). The CDR3 spells CASSSPSGEQYF. CDR3 DNA: TGTGCCAGCAGCTCCCCCTCAGGCGAGCAGTACTTC. The variable domain in full, with the rest retrieved from reference TRBV7-9 and TRBJ2-7, is DTGVSQNPRHKITKRGQNVTFRCDPISEHNRLYWYRQTLGQGPEFLTYFQNEAQLEKSRLLSDRFSAERPKGSFSTLEIQRTEQGDSAMYLCASSSPSGEQYFGPGTRLTVT.

This clone was seen more than once but under ten times. V is TRBV5-1 and J is TRBJ2-1, with TRBD1 matching over 9 bases. This CDR3 is built from 12 residues. Germline CDR1 and CDR2: SGHRS and YFSETQ. V shed 4 bases and J 8 bases; nucleotides not matched to a gene: 1. CDR3 bases: TGCGCCAGCAGCAGACAGGGGGATGAGCAGTTCTTC. It is translated as CASSRQGDEQFF.

V is TRBV27 and J is TRBJ1-1; D may be TRBD1 (6 bases). CDR1 is MNHEY and CDR2 is SMNVEV in the germline V gene (reference sequence). This CDR3 is built from 16 residues. Between the trimmed V and J ends, which lost 3 bases and 1 base, there was a span of 15 bases. CDR3 loop: CASSFGQGTGNTEAFF. CDR3 DNA sequence: TGTGCCAGCAGTTTCGGTCAGGGGACGGGGAACACTGAAGCTTTCTTT.

This clone was observed a few times. The V and J genes are TRBV6-1 and TRBJ1-5, with a tentative D call TRBD1 (6 bases). The CDR3 has 13 residues. Germline CDR1 is MNHNS and CDR2 is SASEGT. V was cut by 7 bases and J by 12 bases, with 19 bases left in between. The CDR3, as DNA: TGTGCCAGCACGGTACACGCAGAAGGGGGCCAGCATTTT. Translating it yields CASTVHAEGGQHF.

The chain combines TRBV18 with TRBJ2-2, with 9 bases identical to TRBD1. This CDR3 contains 14 residues. Germline CDR1 is KGHSH and CDR2 is LQKENI. Trimming at V came to 9 bases and at J to 5 bases, leaving 7 bases not matched to a gene. The CDR3 loop reads CASYRGRRTGELFF. CDR3 bases: TGTGCCAGTTACAGGGGGCGCAGGACCGGGGAGCTGTTTTTT.

V is TRBV5-5 and J is TRBJ2-7, with TRBD1 matching 8 bases. The CDR3 sequence is 16 residues long. Germline CDR1 reads SGHKS; CDR2 reads YYEKEE (reference sequence). J lost 3 bases, V lost 0 bases, and 8 bases had no gene match. The CDR3 DNA sequence: TGTGCCAGCAGCTTGGGGGGACAGGTCTCCTACTACGAGCAGTACTTC. Translation: CASSLGGQVSYYEQYF.

This clone was detected only a few times. The chain is built from TRBV10-1 and TRBJ2-7; the match to TRBD1 covers 11 bases. V lost 7 bases and J lost 6; bases outside the gene matches: 5. The germline CDR1 and CDR2 sequences are WNHNN and SYGVQD (reference sequence). The CDR3 length is 13 residues. The CDR3 DNA reads as TGCGCCAGCAACAAGGACAGGGGGCGCGAGCAGTACTTC. Residues: CASNKDRGREQYF.

This chain uses TRBV7-9 with TRBJ2-1, with 16 bases aligning to TRBD2. With 3 bases clipped from V and 2 bases from J, the junction kept 4 bases outside the gene matches. Per the germline V gene, CDR1 is SEHNR and CDR2 is FQNEAQ (reference sequence). The CDR3 loop spans 18 amino acids. CDR3 region: CASSFGTSGGAPYNEQFF. CDR3 bases: TGTGCCAGCAGCTTTGGGACTAGCGGGGGGGCCCCCTACAATGAGCAGTTCTTC. The full variable domain, rest sourced from reference TRBV7-9 and TRBJ2-1, is DTGVSQNPRHKITKRGQNVTFRCDPISEHNRLYWYRQTLGQGPEFLTYFQNEAQLEKSRLLSDRFSAERPKGSFSTLEIQRTEQGDSAMYLCASSFGTSGGAPYNEQFFGPGTRLTVL.

This clone was seen only a few times. V is TRBV5-6 and J is TRBJ1-5; TRBD1 matches at 12 bases. Unmatched junction bases numbered 6, after V lost 5 bases and J lost 6 bases. The germline CDR1 and CDR2 sequences are SGHDT and YYEEEE. The CDR3 loop spans 15 amino acids. CDR3 sequence reads: CASSRDRGLGQPQHF. The CDR3 DNA sequence: TGTGCCAGCAGTCGGGACAGGGGGCTAGGTCAGCCCCAGCATTTT.

V is TRBV13 and J is TRBJ2-3, with D possibly matching TRBD2 (5 bases). Germline CDR1 PRHDT, CDR2 FYEKMQ (reference sequence). The V end was cut by 4 bases, the J end by 2 bases, with 7 bases between. The CDR3 runs to 13 residues. CDR3 sequence: CASSSGTTDTQYF. The CDR3 bases are TGTGCCAGCAGCTCGGGAACCACAGATACGCAGTATTTT.

V usage is TRBV12-2 and J usage is TRBJ2-3; the D call of TRBD2 is as the table states it, not checked on the DNA. TRBV12-2 is a pseudogene. This CDR3 is built from 18 residues. Written as DNA, the CDR3 is TGTGCAAGTCGCTTAGTGGATCCCCTCCTAGCGGACACAGATACGCAGTATTTT. This translates into CASRLVDPLLADTDTQYF.

This clone was observed a few times. This chain joins TRBV6-1 and TRBJ1-5; D might be TRBD1 (6 bases). This CDR3 contains 16 residues. Germline V lookup: CDR1 MNHNS, CDR2 SASEGT. The V and J ends lost 4 bases and 0 bases respectively, with 13 bases between them. CDR3 protein: CASSVWTEYSNQPQHF. The CDR3, as DNA: TGTGCCAGCAGTGTGTGGACAGAGTATAGCAATCAGCCCCAGCATTTT.

This chain links TRBV9 with TRBJ2-2, with 9 bases lining up with TRBD1. Germline values: CDR1 SGDLS, CDR2 YYNGEE. V trimming: 4 bases; J trimming: 2 bases; junction bases outside the gene matches: 9. The length of the CDR3 is 17 residues. The CDR3 sequence is CASSTRATGGNTGELFF. CDR3 sequence (DNA): TGTGCCAGCAGCACCCGCGCGACAGGGGGAAACACCGGGGAGCTGTTTTTT.

This CDR3 is CASSLAGGPDTQYF. DNA of the CDR3: TGTGCCAGCAGCCTAGCGGGGGGGCCAGATACGCAGTATTTT. This rearrangement joins TRBV6-5 to TRBJ2-3, with 12 bases identical to TRBD2. This CDR3 is built from 14 residues. In germline, CDR1 is MNHEY, CDR2 SVGAGI. Trimming cost V 6 bases and J 4 bases; bases outside gene matches: 2.

The chain is built from TRBV6-6 and TRBJ2-5; possibly TRBD1 for D (6 bases). The germline gives CDR1 MNHNY, CDR2 SVGAGI (reference sequence). V gave up 4 bases and J gave up 3 bases, with 15 bases separating them. There are 15 residues in the CDR3. The CDR3 sequence is CASSWVGAGEETQYF. CDR3 nucleotide sequence: TGTGCCAGCAGTTGGGTAGGGGCAGGGGAAGAGACCCAGTACTTC.

This chain connects TRBV7-8 to TRBJ2-7; the D is unclear. This CDR3 is 14 amino acids long. The V gene lost 1 base and the J gene lost 1 base, with 8 bases spanning the gap. In germline, CDR1 is SGHVS, CDR2 FQNEAQ. The CDR3 loop is CASSLEVRSYEQYF. The CDR3 DNA reads as TGTGCCAGCAGCTTAGAGGTCAGGTCCTACGAGCAGTACTTC.